These T cell receptor beta chains were read from a single sample in a study of T cells in Graves' hyperthyroidism and ophthalmopathy. TCRdb re-derived calls from the multiplex PCR reads in MiXCR, one entry per CDR3 protein. Among hundreds of thousands of distinct CDR3 sequences listed, roughly 19% were seen once. Source material: blood. These receptors all come from a woman aged 18-29 years with Graves' hyperthyroidism. Each CDR3 is given with its conserved first and last residue. The D gene is left open where the match is weak. Size is stated for part of the rows, as once, few or many counts, or as a class when the clone is expanded.

D	size	J	V	CDR3	DNA
NA	many	TRBJ1-5	TRBV19	CASSIWEGRRSNQPQHF	TGTGCCAGTAGTATATGGGAGGGTCGTCGTAGCAATCAGCCCCAGCATTTT
NA	few	TRBJ1-1	TRBV7-9	CASSYGVLVAEAFF	TGTGCCAGCAGCTACGGGGTTCTCGTGGCTGAAGCTTTCTTT
NA	many	TRBJ2-7	TRBV6-1	CASSVGSYEQYF	TGTGCCAGCAGTGTCGGCAGCTACGAGCAGTACTTC
TRBD1	many	TRBJ1-1	TRBV5-1	CASSLESGQGVGAFF	TGCGCCAGCAGCTTGGAATCGGGACAGGGAGTAGGAGCTTTCTTT
NA	NA	TRBJ2-2	TRBV6-1	CASSEPPGELFF	TGTGCCAGCAGCGAACCACCCGGGGAGCTGTTTTTT
TRBD2	many	TRBJ2-7	TRBV6-2/TRBV6-3	CASSYSIRLAGNEQYF	TGTGCCAGCAGTTACTCGATCAGACTAGCGGGGAACGAGCAGTACTTC
TRBD1	NA	TRBJ2-5	TRBV5-1	CASSLGDRYQETQYF	TGCGCCAGCAGCTTGGGGGACAGATACCAAGAGACCCAGTACTTC
TRBD1	NA	TRBJ1-2	TRBV5-1	CASGRTGGPDNYGYTF	TGCGCCAGCGGCCGGACAGGGGGGCCGGATAACTATGGCTACACCTTC
NA	many	TRBJ1-1	TRBV9	CASSPTSGWAEAFF	TGTGCCAGCAGCCCCACCTCGGGGTGGGCTGAAGCTTTCTTT
NA	many	TRBJ1-1	TRBV5-1	CASSLSAATEAFF	TGCGCCAGCAGCCTATCAGCTGCAACTGAAGCTTTCTTT
NA	NA	TRBJ1-6	TRBV30	CAWSVLSGYNSPLHF	TGTGCCTGGAGTGTACTTTCAGGGTATAATTCACCCCTCCACTTT
NA	many	TRBJ1-5	TRBV4-1	CASSRGSGGYNQPQHF	TGCGCCAGCAGCCGAGGGTCGGGCGGGTACAATCAGCCCCAGCATTTT
NA	NA	TRBJ1-5	TRBV24-1	CATSDHRENQPQHF	TGTGCCACCAGTGACCACCGGGAGAATCAGCCCCAGCATTTT
TRBD2	many	TRBJ2-2	TRBV30	CAWREAGGDTGELFF	TGTGCCTGGAGGGAAGCGGGGGGGGACACCGGGGAGCTGTTTTTT
NA	NA	TRBJ1-1	TRBV11-1	CASGRLDGNTEAFF	TGTGCCAGCGGGCGGTTGGACGGGAACACTGAAGCTTTCTTT
TRBD1	many	TRBJ1-2	TRBV10-3	CAITPTGVTAQGYYTF	TGTGCCATCACCCCAACAGGGGTAACAGCCCAAGGGTACTACACCTTC
NA	many	TRBJ2-7	TRBV5-5	CASSLAKFPGGYEQYF	TGTGCCAGCAGCTTGGCCAAATTTCCCGGCGGCTACGAGCAGTACTTC
NA	few	TRBJ2-2	TRBV4-2	CASSLLKGTGELFF	TGTGCCAGCAGCCTCCTAAAGGGCACCGGGGAGCTGTTTTTT
NA	many	TRBJ1-1	TRBV7-2	CASSLGAFF	TGTGCCAGCAGCTTAGGAGCTTTCTTT
NA	NA	TRBJ1-1	TRBV7-2	CASSSSRPSNTEAFF	TGTGCCAGCAGCTCCTCCCGACCATCCAACACTGAAGCTTTCTTT
NA	many	TRBJ1-1	TRBV10-3	CAISAVNTEAFF	TGTGCCATCAGTGCAGTCAACACTGAAGCTTTCTTT
NA	many	TRBJ2-2	TRBV28	CASSFRKAGELFF	TGTGCCAGCAGTTTCAGGAAAGCCGGGGAGCTGTTTTTT
NA	many	TRBJ2-7	TRBV15	CATSRERPTYEQYF	TGTGCCACCAGCAGAGAAAGACCTACCTACGAGCAGTACTTC
TRBD1	many	TRBJ2-5	TRBV28	CASSFIDRAQETQYF	TGTGCCAGCAGTTTCATCGACAGGGCCCAAGAGACCCAGTACTTC
NA	many	TRBJ2-2	TRBV6-1	CASSRAAGNTGELFF	TGTGCCAGCAGTCGGGCGGCAGGGAACACCGGGGAGCTGTTTTTT
TRBD1	many	TRBJ1-1	TRBV20-1	CSARVFTGQGATEAFF	TGCAGTGCTAGAGTATTCACGGGACAGGGTGCGACTGAAGCTTTCTTT
TRBD1	many	TRBJ2-7	TRBV14	CASSQAGATGFPYEQYF	TGTGCCAGCAGCCAAGCCGGAGCGACAGGGTTCCCCTACGAGCAGTACTTC
NA	many	TRBJ1-2	TRBV6-1	CASREGGAYGYTF	TGTGCCAGCAGGGAGGGGGGTGCCTATGGCTACACCTTC
NA	many	TRBJ2-7	TRBV15	CATSRATGPSYEQYF	TGTGCCACCAGCAGAGCAACGGGACCGAGCTACGAGCAGTACTTC
NA	many	TRBJ1-2	TRBV25-1	CASSDSFRVDYGYTF	TGTGCCAGCAGTGACTCCTTCAGGGTGGACTATGGCTACACCTTC
NA	NA	TRBJ1-5	TRBV28	CASSLKGLGNQPQHF	TGTGCCAGCAGTTTAAAAGGGTTGGGCAATCAGCCCCAGCATTTT
TRBD1	many	TRBJ2-5	TRBV5-1	CASSTGTGGRETQYF	TGCGCCAGCAGCACCGGGACAGGGGGCAGGGAGACCCAGTACTTC
NA	many	TRBJ2-4	TRBV2	CASRRTQGAKNIQYF	TGTGCCAGCAGACGGACGCAGGGGGCCAAAAACATTCAGTACTTC
TRBD1	NA	TRBJ1-2	TRBV30	CAWKHLGTGRNYGYTF	TGTGCCTGGAAACACCTGGGGACAGGAAGAAACTATGGCTACACCTTC
NA	few	TRBJ1-2	TRBV4-1	CASSNPLGDSNYGYTF	TGCGCCAGCAGCAACCCCCTCGGTGACAGCAACTATGGCTACACCTTC
TRBD1	many	TRBJ2-7	TRBV3-1	CASSRQGRQQYF	TGTGCCAGCAGCAGACAGGGCCGCCAGCAGTACTTC